This T cell receptor (beta chain) was captured by sequencing in a study of regulatory T cells in long-lasting Graves disease. The study, taken as a whole, reports: Relative to new patients (966), persistent patients exhibited greater sharing of public clonotypes (more than 2,500).

Germline assignment: CDR1 SGHRS and CDR2 YFSETQ. Trimming shortened V by 1 base and J by 0 bases, and 11 bases separated the two germline ends. CDR3 size: 15 residues. Time point reported: newly diagnosed GD, antithyroid drugs for less than 3 months. The TCR library was made from RNA extracted from PBMCs. Patients were enrolled at an endocrinology department in Xi'an, China. Investigators prepared the TCR beta libraries by applying iRepertoire HTBI primers and Arm-PCR of CDR3 regions. TCRdb fed the multiplex PCR reads into MiXCR, producing one record per CDR3 protein. The top ten clones hold approximately 19% of a sample with around 470,000 distinct CDR3 sequences, 14% of them seen once. This clonotype was recorded at least ten times. Its cognate antigen is unknown. This sample was also put to use in a study of T cells in Graves' hyperthyroidism and ophthalmopathy. Per that study: RT-PCR in the first round (using the HTBI primer set) targeted the TCR CDR3.

The sequencing used peripheral blood mononuclear cells (PBMCs), collected at new diagnosis, from a patient treated with antithyroid drugs. The receptor was derived from a woman aged 50 to 65 with Graves disease. The chain recombines TRBV5-1 with TRBJ2-7; D possibly corresponds to TRBD2 (5 bases). The CDR3: CASSLSRGISYEQYF. The CDR3 DNA reads TGCGCCAGCAGCTTGAGCCGGGGAATCTCCTACGAGCAGTACTTC.